These 7 T cell receptor beta chains were sequenced from one sample in a study of blood T cell repertoires in COVID-19. Using immunoSEQ multiplex PCR, the repertoire was profiled, and TCRdb retains in-frame clones only, with some absent. This sample has approximately 330,000 clones, with roughly 87% found just once. Sequenced sample: peripheral blood. The source is a man aged 25 to 45 with COVID-19, enrolled during active disease.

The chain carries TRBV6-5 and TRBJ1-1; D possibly corresponds to TRBD1 (5 bases). The V gene lost 0 bases and the J gene lost 4 bases, with 9 bases spanning the gap. Germline CDR1 MNHEY, CDR2 SVGAGI. The CDR3 sequence is 14 residues long. The CDR3 DNA reads TGTGCCAGCAGTTACTCGGTGACAGCCACTGAAGCTTTCTTT. It codes for CASSYSVTATEAFF.

J is TRBJ1-2 and V is TRBV4-2; 7 bases are shared with TRBD1. J gave up 1 base and V 4 bases, and 9 bases lay outside the gene matches. Germline lookup yields CDR1 LGHNA and CDR2 YNFKEQ. The CDR3 extends over 16 amino acids. The CDR3 nucleotides are TGTGCCAGCAGCCCCGTAGAAGGACAGGTTAACTATGGCTACACCTTC. Amino acid sequence: CASSPVEGQVNYGYTF.

The DNA for the CDR3 is TGTGCCAGCAGCTTATCCTACGGGGAGCAGTTCTTC. Amino acids: CASSLSYGEQFF. The chain uses TRBV7-2 and TRBJ2-1; no clear D. The V end lost 2 bases, the J end lost 10 bases, and 9 bases lay between the germline ends. The CDR3 loop spans 12 amino acids. Germline lookup yields CDR1 SGHTA and CDR2 FQGNSA.

This chain connects TRBV6-6 to TRBJ2-1; 11 nucleotides align to TRBD2. J lost 9 bases, V lost 2 bases, and 9 bases had no gene match. CDR1 is MNHNY and CDR2 is SVGAGI in the germline V gene (reference sequence). The CDR3 length is 16 residues. The CDR3 DNA is TGTGCCAGCAGTTACGCACTAGCGGGAGTAGCGGGTGAGCAGTTCTTC. As protein: CASSYALAGVAGEQFF.

This clone showed up just once. The chain has TRBV6-5 and TRBJ1-2; D gene ambiguous. This CDR3 has 14 amino acids. CDR1 MNHEY and CDR2 SVGAGI come from the germline V gene. V was shortened by 4 bases and J by 7 bases, with 16 bases between the two germline ends. The CDR3 reads CASSSIGPGSGYTF. DNA for the CDR3: TGTGCCAGCAGTTCTATCGGACCCGGGAGTGGCTACACCTTC.

The chain couples TRBV7-2 to TRBJ1-2, with 9 bases fitting TRBD1. V trimming: 5 bases; J trimming: 8 bases; junction bases outside the gene matches: 9. Germline V CDR1 and CDR2: SGHTA, FQGNSA. The CDR3 has 14 residues. The CDR3 DNA reads TGTGCCAGCAGCCAGACAGGGGGTGGGAGGGGCTACACCTTC. Its translation: CASSQTGGGRGYTF.

The genes are TRBV27 and TRBJ2-1, with 11 bases matching TRBD2. Trimming at V came to 7 bases and at J to 5 bases, leaving 7 bases not matched to a gene. Looked up from germline, CDR1 is MNHEY and CDR2 is SMNVEV (reference sequence). This CDR3 spans 15 amino acids. CDR3 amino acids: CASTLAGGVDNEQFF. As DNA, the CDR3 is TGTGCCAGCACCTTAGCGGGGGGGGTAGACAATGAGCAGTTCTTC.